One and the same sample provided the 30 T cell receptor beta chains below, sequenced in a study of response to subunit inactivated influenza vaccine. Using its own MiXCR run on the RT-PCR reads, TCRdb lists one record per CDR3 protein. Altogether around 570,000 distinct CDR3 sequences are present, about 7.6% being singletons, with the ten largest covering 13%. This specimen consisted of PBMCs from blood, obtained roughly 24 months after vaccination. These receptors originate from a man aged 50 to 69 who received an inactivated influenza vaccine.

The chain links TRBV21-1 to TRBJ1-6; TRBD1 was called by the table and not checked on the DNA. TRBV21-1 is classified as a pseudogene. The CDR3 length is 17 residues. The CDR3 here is CASSKWNLTDPNSPLHF. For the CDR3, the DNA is TGTGCCAGCAGCAAATGGAATCTGACAGATCCTAATTCACCCCTCCACTTT.

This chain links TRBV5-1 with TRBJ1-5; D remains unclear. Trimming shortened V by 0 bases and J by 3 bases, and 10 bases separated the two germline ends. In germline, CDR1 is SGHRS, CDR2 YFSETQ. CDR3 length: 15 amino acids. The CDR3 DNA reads TGCGCCAGCAGCTTGGATGGCTTCGACAATCAGCCCCAGCATTTT. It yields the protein CASSLDGFDNQPQHF.

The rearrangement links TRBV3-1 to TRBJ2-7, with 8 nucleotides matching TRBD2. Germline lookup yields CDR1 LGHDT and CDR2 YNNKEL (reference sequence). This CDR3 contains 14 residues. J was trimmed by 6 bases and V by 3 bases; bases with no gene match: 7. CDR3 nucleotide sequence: TGTGCCAGCAGCCATGGGACTAGAACGGCCGAGCAGTACTTC. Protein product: CASSHGTRTAEQYF.

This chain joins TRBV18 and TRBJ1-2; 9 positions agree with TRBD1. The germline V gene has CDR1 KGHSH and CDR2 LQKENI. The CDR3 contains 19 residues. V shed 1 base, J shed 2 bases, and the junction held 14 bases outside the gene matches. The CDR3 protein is CASSPLLRDRGSINYGYTF. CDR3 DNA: TGTGCCAGCTCACCACTCCTGCGAGACAGGGGGTCCATAAACTATGGCTACACCTTC.

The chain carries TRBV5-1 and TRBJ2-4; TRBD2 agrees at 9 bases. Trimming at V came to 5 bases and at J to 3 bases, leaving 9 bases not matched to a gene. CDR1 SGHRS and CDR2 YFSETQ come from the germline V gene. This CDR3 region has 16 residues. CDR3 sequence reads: CASRRGGVTGKNIQYF. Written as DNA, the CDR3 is TGCGCCAGCAGGCGCGGGGGGGTGACGGGCAAAAACATTCAGTACTTC.

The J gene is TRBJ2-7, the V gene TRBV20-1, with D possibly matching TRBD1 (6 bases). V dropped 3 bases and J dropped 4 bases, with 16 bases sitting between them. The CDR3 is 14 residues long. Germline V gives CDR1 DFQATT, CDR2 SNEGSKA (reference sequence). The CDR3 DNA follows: TGCAGTGCTAGCCTTACGGGACAATTATACGAGCAGTACTTC. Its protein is CSASLTGQLYEQYF.

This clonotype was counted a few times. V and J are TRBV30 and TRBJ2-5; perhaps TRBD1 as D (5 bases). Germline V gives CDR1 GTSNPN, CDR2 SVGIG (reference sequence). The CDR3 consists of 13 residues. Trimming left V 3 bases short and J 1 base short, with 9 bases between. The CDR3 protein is CAWSGHLQETQYF. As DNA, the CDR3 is TGTGCCTGGAGCGGACATCTCCAAGAGACCCAGTACTTC.

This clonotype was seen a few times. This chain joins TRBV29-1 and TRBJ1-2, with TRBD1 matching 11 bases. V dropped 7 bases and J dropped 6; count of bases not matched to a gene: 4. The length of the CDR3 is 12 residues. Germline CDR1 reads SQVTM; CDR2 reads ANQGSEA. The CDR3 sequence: CSADRGPDGYTF. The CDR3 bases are TGCAGCGCGGACAGGGGGCCTGATGGCTACACCTTC.

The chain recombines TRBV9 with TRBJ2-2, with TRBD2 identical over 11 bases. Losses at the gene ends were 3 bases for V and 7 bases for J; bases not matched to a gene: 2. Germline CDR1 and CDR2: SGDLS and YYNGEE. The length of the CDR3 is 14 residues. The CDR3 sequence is CASSATSGSGELFF. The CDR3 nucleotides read TGTGCCAGCAGCGCAACTAGCGGGAGCGGGGAGCTGTTTTTT.

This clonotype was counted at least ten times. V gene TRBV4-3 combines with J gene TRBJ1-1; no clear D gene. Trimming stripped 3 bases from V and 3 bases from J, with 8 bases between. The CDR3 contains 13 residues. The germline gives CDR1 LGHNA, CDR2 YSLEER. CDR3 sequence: CASSQTLHTEAFF. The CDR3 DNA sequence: TGCGCCAGCAGCCAGACCTTGCACACTGAAGCTTTCTTT.

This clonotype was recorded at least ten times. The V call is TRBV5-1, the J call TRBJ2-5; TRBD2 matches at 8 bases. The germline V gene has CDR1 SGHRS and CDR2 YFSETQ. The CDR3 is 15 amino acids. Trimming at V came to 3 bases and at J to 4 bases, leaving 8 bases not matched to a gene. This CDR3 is CASSWGTRIGETQYF. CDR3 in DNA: TGCGCCAGCAGCTGGGGGACTAGAATTGGAGAGACCCAGTACTTC.

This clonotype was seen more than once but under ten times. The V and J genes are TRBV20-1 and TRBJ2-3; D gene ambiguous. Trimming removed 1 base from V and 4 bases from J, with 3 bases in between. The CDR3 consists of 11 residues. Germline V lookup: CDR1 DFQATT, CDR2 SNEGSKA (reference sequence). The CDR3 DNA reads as TGCAGTGCTAGAGTGTCAGATACGCAGTATTTT. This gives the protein CSARVSDTQYF.

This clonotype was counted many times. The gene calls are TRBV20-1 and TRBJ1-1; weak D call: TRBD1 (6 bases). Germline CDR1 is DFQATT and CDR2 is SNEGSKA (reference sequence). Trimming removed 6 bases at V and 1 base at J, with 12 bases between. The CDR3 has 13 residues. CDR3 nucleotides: TGCAGTGCACCGGGACAACGGAACACTGAAGCTTTCTTT. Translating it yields CSAPGQRNTEAFF.

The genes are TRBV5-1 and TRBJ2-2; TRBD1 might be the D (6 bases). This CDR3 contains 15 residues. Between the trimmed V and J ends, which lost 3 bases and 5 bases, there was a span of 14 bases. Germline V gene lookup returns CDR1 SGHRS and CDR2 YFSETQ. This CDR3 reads CASSSGQRPTGELFF. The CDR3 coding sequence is TGCGCCAGCAGCTCCGGACAGCGCCCGACCGGGGAGCTGTTTTTT.

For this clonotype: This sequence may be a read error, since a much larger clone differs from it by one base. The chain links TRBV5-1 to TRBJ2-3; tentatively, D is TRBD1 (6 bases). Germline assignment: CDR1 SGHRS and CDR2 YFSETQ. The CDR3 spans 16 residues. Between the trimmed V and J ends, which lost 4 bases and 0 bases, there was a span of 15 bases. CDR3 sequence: CASSQRGHGSTDTQYF. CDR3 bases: TGCGCCAGCAGCCAAAGGGGACATGGTAGCACAGATACGCAGTATTTT.

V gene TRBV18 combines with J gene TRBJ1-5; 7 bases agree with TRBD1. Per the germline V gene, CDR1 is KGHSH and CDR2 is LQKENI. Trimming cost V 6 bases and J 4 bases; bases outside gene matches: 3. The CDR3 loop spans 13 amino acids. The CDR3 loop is CASSGDRNQPQHF. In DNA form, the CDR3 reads TGTGCCAGCTCCGGGGACAGAAATCAGCCCCAGCATTTT.

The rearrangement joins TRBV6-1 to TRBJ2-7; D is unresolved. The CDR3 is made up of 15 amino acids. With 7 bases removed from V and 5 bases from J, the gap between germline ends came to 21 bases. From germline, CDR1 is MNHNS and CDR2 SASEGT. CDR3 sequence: CASILDYRNHHEQYF. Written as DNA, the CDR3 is TGTGCCAGCATCCTGGATTATCGGAACCATCACGAGCAGTACTTC.

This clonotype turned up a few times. This CDR3 reads CASSPPGQKETQYF. The CDR3 DNA is TGTGCCAGCTCACCACCGGGTCAAAAAGAGACCCAGTACTTC. The chain couples TRBV18 to TRBJ2-5; unclear D gene. V was shortened by 0 bases and J by 3 bases, with 8 bases between the two germline ends. The CDR3 is 14 residues long. CDR1 and CDR2 (germline): KGHSH, LQKENI.

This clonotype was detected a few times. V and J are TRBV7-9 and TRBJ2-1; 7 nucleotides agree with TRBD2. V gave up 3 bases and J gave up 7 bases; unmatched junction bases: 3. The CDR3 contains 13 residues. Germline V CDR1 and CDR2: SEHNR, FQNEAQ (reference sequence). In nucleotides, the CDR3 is TGTGCCAGCAGCTTCCAAGCGGGGAATGAGCAGTTCTTC. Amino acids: CASSFQAGNEQFF.

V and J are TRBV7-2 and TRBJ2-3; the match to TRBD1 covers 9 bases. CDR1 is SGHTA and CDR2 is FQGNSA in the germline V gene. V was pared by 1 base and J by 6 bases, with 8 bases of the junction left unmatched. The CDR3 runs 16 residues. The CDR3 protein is CASSLGLGQGLDTQYF. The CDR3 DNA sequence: TGTGCCAGCAGCTTAGGCTTGGGACAGGGTTTGGATACGCAGTATTTT.

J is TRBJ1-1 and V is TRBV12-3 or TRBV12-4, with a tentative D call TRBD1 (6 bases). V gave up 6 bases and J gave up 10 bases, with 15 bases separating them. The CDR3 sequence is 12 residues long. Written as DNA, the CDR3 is TGTGCCAGCAGCCCTGGGGGCCTTGCAGCTTTCTTT. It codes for CASSPGGLAAFF.

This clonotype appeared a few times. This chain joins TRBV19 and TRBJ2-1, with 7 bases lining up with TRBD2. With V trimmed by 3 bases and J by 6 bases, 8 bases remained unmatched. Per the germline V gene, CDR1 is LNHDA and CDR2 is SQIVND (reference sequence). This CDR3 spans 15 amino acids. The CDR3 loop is CASSIVGGGTNEQFF. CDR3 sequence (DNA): TGTGCCAGTAGTATTGTGGGGGGGGGTACCAATGAGCAGTTCTTC.

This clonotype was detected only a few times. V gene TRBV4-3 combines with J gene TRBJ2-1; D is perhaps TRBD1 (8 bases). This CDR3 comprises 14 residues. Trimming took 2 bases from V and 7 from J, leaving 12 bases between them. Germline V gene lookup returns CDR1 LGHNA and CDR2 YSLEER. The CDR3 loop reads CASSQSQGGNEQFF. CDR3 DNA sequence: TGCGCCAGCAGCCAATCACAGGGGGGGAATGAGCAGTTCTTC.

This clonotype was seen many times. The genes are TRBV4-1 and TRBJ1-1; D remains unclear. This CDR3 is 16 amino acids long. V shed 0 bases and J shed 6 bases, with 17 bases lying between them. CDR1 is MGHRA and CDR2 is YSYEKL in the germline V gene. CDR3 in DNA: TGCGCCAGCAGCCAAGATCAAACAGCAGGATGGGCTGAAGCTTTCTTT. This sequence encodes CASSQDQTAGWAEAFF.

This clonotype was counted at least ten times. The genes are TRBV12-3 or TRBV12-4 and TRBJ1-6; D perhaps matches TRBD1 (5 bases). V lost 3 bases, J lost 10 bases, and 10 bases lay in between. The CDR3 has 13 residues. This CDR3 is CASSFQGSSPLHF. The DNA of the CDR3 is TGTGCCAGCAGTTTTCAGGGTAGCTCACCCCTCCACTTT.

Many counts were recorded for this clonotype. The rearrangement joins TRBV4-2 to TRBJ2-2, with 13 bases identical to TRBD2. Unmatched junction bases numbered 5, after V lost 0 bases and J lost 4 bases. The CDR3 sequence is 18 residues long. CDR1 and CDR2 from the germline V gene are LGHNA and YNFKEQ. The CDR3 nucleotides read TGTGCCAGCAGCCAAGAAGCAAGACTAGCGGGGGGCACCGGGGAGCTGTTTTTT. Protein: CASSQEARLAGGTGELFF.

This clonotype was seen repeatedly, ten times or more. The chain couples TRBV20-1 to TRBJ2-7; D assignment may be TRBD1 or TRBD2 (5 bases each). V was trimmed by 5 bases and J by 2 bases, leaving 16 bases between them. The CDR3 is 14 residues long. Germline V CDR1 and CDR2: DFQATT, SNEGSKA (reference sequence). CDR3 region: CSALPGTHTYEQYF. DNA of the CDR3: TGCAGTGCTCTTCCCGGGACCCACACCTACGAGCAGTACTTC.

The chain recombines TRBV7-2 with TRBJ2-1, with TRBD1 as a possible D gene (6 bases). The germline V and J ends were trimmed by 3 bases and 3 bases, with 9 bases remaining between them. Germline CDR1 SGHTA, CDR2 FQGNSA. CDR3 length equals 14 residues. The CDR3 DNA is TGTGCCAGCAGCTTGGACAGCTACTACAATGAGCAGTTCTTC. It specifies CASSLDSYYNEQFF.

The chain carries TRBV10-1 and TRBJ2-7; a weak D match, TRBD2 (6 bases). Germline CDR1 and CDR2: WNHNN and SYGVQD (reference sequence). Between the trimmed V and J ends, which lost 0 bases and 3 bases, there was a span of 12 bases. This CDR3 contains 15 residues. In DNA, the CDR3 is TGCGCCAGCAGTGAGTCTGGGGCGGGGATCTACGAGCAGTACTTC. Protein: CASSESGAGIYEQYF.

Written as DNA, the CDR3 is TGTGCCAGCAGCCTCGGACAGAGTACCACTGAAGCTTTCTTT. It codes for CASSLGQSTTEAFF. V is TRBV7-6 and J is TRBJ1-1; D is possibly TRBD1 (6 bases). In germline, CDR1 is SGHVS, CDR2 FNYEAQ. Trimming pared 5 bases from V and 4 bases from J, leaving 14 bases between. The length of the CDR3 is 14 residues.